A selection of T cell receptor beta chains follows, all from one sample in a study of T cell repertoires in ileal Crohn's disease. The protocol was immunoSEQ multiplex PCR, while the TCRdb copy is restricted to in-frame clones and leaves out a portion. The repertoire consists of 7,000 to 9,500 clones, with roughly four fifths occurring once and the leading ten covering approximately 4.3%. The source material was ileal tissue. These receptors were obtained from an adult with Crohn's disease. The CDR3 runs from the conserved cysteine through the conserved F or W. D genes are given only for firm matches. Clone size is stated in some rows and not others, as once, few, many or a class when expanded.

>TRBJ2-2|TRBD2|once|TRBV7-2
TGTGCCAGCAGCTCAGGACTAGCGGGGACGAACACCGGGGAGCTGTTTTTT
CASSSGLAGTNTGELFF
>TRBJ1-1|NA|NA|TRBV20-1
TGCAGTGCTAGACCCCTAACCGGGGCTTTCTTT
CSARPLTGAFF
>TRBJ1-4|TRBD1|NA|TRBV6-6
TGTGCCAGCAGTTACAGGGGGCTTGAAAAACTGTTTTTT
CASSYRGLEKLFF
>TRBJ2-5|TRBD2|NA|TRBV5-6
TGTGCCAGCAGCTTGACGTTAGGGACTAGCGGAGAGAAAGAGACCCAGTACTTC
CASSLTLGTSGEKETQYF
>TRBJ1-2|NA|few|TRBV27
TGTGCCAGCAGTTTTTCTCCGGCCAGGCACTATGGCTACACCTTC
CASSFSPARHYGYTF
>TRBJ2-3|TRBD2|NA|TRBV6-1
TGTGCCAGCAGGCCCGCGGGGGGGACAGATACGCAGTATTTT
CASRPAGGTDTQYF
>TRBJ1-4|NA|few|TRBV7-9
TGTGCCAGCAGCTTAGTCCCGGGATTACTCGAGGAGGAAAAACTGTTTTTT
CASSLVPGLLEEEKLFF
>TRBJ2-3|TRBD1|few|TRBV6-6
TGTGCCAGCAGTTACTCCGGGACAGGAGGGTCAGATACGCAGTATTTT
CASSYSGTGGSDTQYF
>TRBJ2-1|NA|NA|TRBV2
TGTGCCAGCAGTGCCACAGGGAGCAATGAGCAGTTCTTC
CASSATGSNEQFF
>TRBJ1-1|TRBD1|NA|TRBV2
TGTGCCAGAACGTCTAGACAGGGCTCGATGAACACTGAAGCTTTCTTT
CARTSRQGSMNTEAFF
>TRBJ2-2|TRBD1|NA|TRBV9
TGTGCCAGCAGCGAAAGGGGGCCCGGGGAGCTGTTTTTT
CASSERGPGELFF
>TRBJ1-1|TRBD1|NA|TRBV19
TGTGCCAGTAGTAGTAGGGGGCGAGATATGAACACTGAAGCTTTCTTT
CASSSRGRDMNTEAFF